Listed here are 7 T cell receptor beta chains from one sample, sequenced in a study of neoadjuvant anti-PD-1 for oral cavity cancer. Repertoires were generated with immunoSEQ multiplex PCR, while TCRdb's copy carries only in-frame clones and drops some. The sample has about 16,000 clones; around 60% are singletons. Specimen: PBMCs, collected before nivolumab (anti-PD-1) treatment. These receptors were collected from a person between 40 and 80 years old with oral cavity squamous cell carcinoma.

Only a few counts were recorded for this clone. The chain employs TRBV19 and TRBJ2-2; tentatively, D is TRBD2 (5 bases). Per the germline V gene, CDR1 is LNHDA and CDR2 is SQIVND (reference sequence). The V end was cut by 3 bases, the J end by 5 bases, with 16 bases between. The CDR3 loop spans 16 amino acids. For the CDR3, the DNA is TGTGCCAGTAGTATGAGCGGTGGGCACTGGACCGGGGAGCTGTTTTTT. Its translation: CASSMSGGHWTGELFF.

The genes are TRBV25-1 and TRBJ1-2, with 9 nucleotides matching TRBD1. The CDR3 contains 15 residues. The germline CDR1 and CDR2 sequences are MGHDK and SYGVNS. V shed 5 bases and J 1 base; nucleotides not matched to a gene: 5. CDR3 protein: CASSTGQGLNYGYTF. The CDR3 nucleotides read TGTGCCAGCAGTACGGGACAGGGACTTAACTATGGCTACACCTTC.

The gene calls are TRBV6-4 and TRBJ2-1; 7 bases agree with TRBD2. This CDR3 contains 15 residues. Losses at the gene ends were 3 bases for V and 4 bases for J; bases not matched to a gene: 6. Germline loops: CDR1 MRHNA, CDR2 SNTAGT. The CDR3 here is CASSESASGYNEQFF. CDR3 nucleotides: TGTGCCAGCAGTGAATCGGCTAGCGGTTACAATGAGCAGTTCTTC.

The chain carries TRBV27 and TRBJ2-3; the D gene is possibly TRBD2 (5 bases). The CDR3 loop spans 14 amino acids. With 2 bases removed from V and 0 bases from J, the gap between germline ends came to 6 bases. Per germline, CDR1 MNHEY and CDR2 SMNVEV (reference sequence). The CDR3 loop is CASSLGGSTDTQYF. CDR3 sequence (DNA): TGTGCCAGCAGTTTAGGCGGGAGCACAGATACGCAGTATTTT.

The chain carries TRBV6-1 and TRBJ2-5; tentatively, D is TRBD1 or TRBD2 (5 bases each). V was clipped by 2 bases and J by 4 bases, with 11 bases between them. The CDR3 loop spans 14 amino acids. Per germline, CDR1 MNHNS and CDR2 SASEGT. The CDR3 nucleotides are TGTGCCAGCAGTGAAAACCGGGGCCTAGAGACCCAGTACTTC. Translated: CASSENRGLETQYF.

V is TRBV10-3 and J is TRBJ2-1, with 7 bases aligning to TRBD2. With 8 bases clipped from V and 4 bases from J, the junction kept 11 bases outside the gene matches. CDR3 length equals 15 residues. The germline CDR1 and CDR2 sequences are ENHRY and SYGVKD. The CDR3 here is CAIGRGVGLYNEQFF. The CDR3 coding sequence is TGTGCCATCGGGAGGGGAGTCGGTTTATACAATGAGCAGTTCTTC.

The chain carries TRBV5-1 and TRBJ2-3, with D unresolved. Germline assignment: CDR1 SGHRS and CDR2 YFSETQ. This CDR3 is built from 12 residues. Trimming left V 5 bases short and J 0 bases short, with 4 bases between. In nucleotides, the CDR3 is TGCGCCAGCAGGTCTAGCACAGATACGCAGTATTTT. It is translated as CASRSSTDTQYF.